This T cell receptor (beta chain) came from a study of OX40 agonist ivuxolimab in advanced cancers. As for the study in general: The mean age was about 57 years, ranging from 23 to 79, with under 90% of participants male.

Patients were ruled out by autoimmune disease history or systemic immunosuppression. The sampling schedule covered blood at baseline, cycle 4 day 1, and cycle 7 day 1. TCRdb keeps only in-frame clones here, not all; method: immunoSEQ multiplex PCR. The table has about 21,000 clones, more than 75% seen once; the top ten hold 8.5% to 10%. This clone was seen once. Its antigen is still unknown. Whole-study findings and limits: Low normalized T-cell clonal expansion was also seen in some nonresponders.

V shed 2 bases and J shed 4 bases, with 18 bases lying between them. CDR1 is MNHEY, CDR2 SVGAGI, per germline. CDR3 length equals 16 residues. Here the sequenced sample was CD4+ or CD8+ T cells sorted from blood, taken in a trial of the OX40 agonist ivuxolimab. V gene TRBV6-5 combines with J gene TRBJ2-7, with D tentatively TRBD2 (5 bases). This receptor was taken from an adult with an advanced solid tumor such as melanoma, head and neck, liver or kidney cancer. CDR3 sequence: CASSYKGPSPRYEQYF. The CDR3 DNA sequence: TGTGCCAGCAGTTACAAGGGTCCTAGCCCGAGGTACGAGCAGTACTTC.